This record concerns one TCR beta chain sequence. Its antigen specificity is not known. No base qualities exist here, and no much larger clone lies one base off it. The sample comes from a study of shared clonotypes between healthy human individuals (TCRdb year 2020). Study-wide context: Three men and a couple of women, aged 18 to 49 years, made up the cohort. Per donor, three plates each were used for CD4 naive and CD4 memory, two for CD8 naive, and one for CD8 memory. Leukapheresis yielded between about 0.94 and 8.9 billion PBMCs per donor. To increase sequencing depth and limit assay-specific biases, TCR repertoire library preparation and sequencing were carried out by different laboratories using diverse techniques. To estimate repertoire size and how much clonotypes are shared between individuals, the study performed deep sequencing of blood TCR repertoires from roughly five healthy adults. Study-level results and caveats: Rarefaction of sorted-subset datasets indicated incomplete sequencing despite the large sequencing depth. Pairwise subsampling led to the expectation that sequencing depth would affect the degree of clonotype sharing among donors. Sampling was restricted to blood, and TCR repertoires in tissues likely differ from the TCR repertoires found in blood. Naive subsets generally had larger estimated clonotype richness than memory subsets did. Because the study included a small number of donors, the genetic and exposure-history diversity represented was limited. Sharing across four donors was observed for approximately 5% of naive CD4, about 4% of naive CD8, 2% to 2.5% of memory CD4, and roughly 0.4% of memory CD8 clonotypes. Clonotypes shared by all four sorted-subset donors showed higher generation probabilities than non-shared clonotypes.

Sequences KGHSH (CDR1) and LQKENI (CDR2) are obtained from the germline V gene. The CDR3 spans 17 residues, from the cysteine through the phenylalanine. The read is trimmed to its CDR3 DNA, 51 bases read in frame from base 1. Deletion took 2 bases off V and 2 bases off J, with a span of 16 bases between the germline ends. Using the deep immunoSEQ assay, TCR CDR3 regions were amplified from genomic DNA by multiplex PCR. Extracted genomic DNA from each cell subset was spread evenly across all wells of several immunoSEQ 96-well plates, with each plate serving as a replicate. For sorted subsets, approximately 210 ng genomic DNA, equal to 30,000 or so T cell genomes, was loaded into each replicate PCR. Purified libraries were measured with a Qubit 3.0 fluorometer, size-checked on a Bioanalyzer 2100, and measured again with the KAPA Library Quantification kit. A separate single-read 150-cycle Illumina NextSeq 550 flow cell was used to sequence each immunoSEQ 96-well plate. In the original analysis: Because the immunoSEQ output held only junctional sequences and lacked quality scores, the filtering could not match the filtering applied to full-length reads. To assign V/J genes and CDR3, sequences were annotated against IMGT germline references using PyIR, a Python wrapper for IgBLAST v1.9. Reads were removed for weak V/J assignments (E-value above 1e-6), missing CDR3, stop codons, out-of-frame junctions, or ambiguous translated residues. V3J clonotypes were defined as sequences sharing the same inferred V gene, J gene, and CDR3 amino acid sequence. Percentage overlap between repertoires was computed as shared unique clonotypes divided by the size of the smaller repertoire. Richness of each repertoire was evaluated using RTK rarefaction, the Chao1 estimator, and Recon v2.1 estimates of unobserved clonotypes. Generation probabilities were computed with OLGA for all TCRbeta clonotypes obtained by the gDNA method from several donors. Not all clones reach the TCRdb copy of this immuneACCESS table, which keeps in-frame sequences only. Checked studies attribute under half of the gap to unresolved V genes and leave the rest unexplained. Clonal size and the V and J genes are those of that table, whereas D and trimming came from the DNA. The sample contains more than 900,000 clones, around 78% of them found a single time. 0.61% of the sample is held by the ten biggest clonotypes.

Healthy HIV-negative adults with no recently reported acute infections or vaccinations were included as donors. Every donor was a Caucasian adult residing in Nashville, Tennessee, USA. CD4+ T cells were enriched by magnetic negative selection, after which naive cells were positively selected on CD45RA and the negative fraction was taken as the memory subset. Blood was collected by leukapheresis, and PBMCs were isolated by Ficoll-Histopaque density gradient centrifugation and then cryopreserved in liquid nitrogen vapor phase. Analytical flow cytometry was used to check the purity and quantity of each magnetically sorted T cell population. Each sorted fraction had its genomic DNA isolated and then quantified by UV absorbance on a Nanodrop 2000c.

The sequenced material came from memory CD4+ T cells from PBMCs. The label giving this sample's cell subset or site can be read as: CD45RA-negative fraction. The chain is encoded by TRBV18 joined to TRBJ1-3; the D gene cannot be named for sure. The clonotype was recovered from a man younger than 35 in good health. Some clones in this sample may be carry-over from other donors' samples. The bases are TGTGCCAGCTCACCATTGGACGGTTCTTTTCCTGGAAACACCATATATTTT. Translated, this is CASSPLDGSFPGNTIYF.